This TCR beta chain was captured by sequencing in a study of blood T cells in healthy people across ages. CDR3 length equals 15 residues. CDR1 and CDR2 from the germline V gene are LGHNA and YSLEER. V was trimmed by 0 bases and J by 3 bases, leaving 12 bases between them. Each sample yielded at least 6 million isolated PBMCs. A J-beta primer mix and a sample-barcoded 5' primer were used in a second PCR of about 6 to 12 cycles. One entry per CDR3 protein results from TCRdb running MiXCR on the 5' RACE reads. The repertoire has around 2 million distinct CDR3 sequences, about two fifths of them found once; the top ten carry roughly 23%. Whole-study findings and limits: Leaving the PBMCs unsorted stopped any conclusive comparison of naive versus antigen-experienced cells.

This clonotype occurred a few times. What it binds is not known. This receptor was taken from a human donor in good health. This chain joins TRBV4-3 and TRBJ2-7; no definite D call. The sequenced sample was blood. The CDR3 coding sequence is TGCGCCAGCAGCCAAGATTTAGTCAGCGTCTACGAGCAGTACTTC. The encoded protein is CASSQDLVSVYEQYF.